This TCR beta chain appears in the sequencing data of a study of response to subunit inactivated influenza vaccine. V shed 3 bases and J shed 2 bases, with 10 bases lying between them. This CDR3 is 14 amino acids long. TCRdb recomputed calls from the RT-PCR reads with MiXCR, one row per CDR3 protein. Of some 150,000 distinct CDR3 sequences listed, roughly 12% are singletons. Another study also made use of these data, one on T cells expressing NK-cell markers. That report adds: TCR beta cDNA was made by 5'RACE template switching with UMIs. Sequencing of TCR beta repertoires drew on sorted CD3+CD56+NKG2C+, CD3+CD56+NKG2C- and CD3+CD56-NKG2C+ T cells. Of the CD8+ T cell pool in over 5 donors, roughly 1.0-8% was accounted for by dominant NKG2C+ clonotypes.

The origin of this receptor is a man aged 50 or older who received an inactivated influenza vaccine. The chain carries TRBV12-3 or TRBV12-4 and TRBJ1-1, with D possibly being TRBD1 (5 bases). Sequenced here: CD8+ T cells sorted from PBMCs, sampled approximately 12 days after vaccination. CDR3 amino acids: CASSFSGLNTEAFF. Written as DNA, the CDR3 is TGTGCCAGCAGTTTTTCGGGACTTAACACTGAAGCTTTCTTT.